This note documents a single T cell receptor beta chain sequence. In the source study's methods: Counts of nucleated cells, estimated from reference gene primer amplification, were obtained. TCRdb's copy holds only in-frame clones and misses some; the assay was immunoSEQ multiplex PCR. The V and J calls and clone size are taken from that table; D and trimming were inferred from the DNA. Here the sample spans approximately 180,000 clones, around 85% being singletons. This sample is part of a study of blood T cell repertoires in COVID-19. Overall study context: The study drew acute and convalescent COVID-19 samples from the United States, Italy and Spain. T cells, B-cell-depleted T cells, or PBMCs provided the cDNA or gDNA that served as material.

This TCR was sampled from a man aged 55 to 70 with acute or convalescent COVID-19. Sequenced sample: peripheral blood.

The CDR3 DNA reads as TGCAGCGTTGAAGGGGACAGGATGAACACTGAAGCTTTCTTT. Amino acids: CSVEGDRMNTEAFF. The chain uses TRBV29-1 and TRBJ1-1; TRBD1 matches at 8 bases. J gave up 0 bases and V 1 base, and 1 base lay outside the gene matches. The CDR3 is made up of 14 amino acids. Germline CDR1 and CDR2: SQVTM and ANQGSEA.